The 27 T cell receptor beta chains below all came from one sample that was sequenced in a study of cytomegalovirus exposure and HLA in healthy donors. Primers: 60 Vbeta forward and 13 Jbeta reverse. Sequencing was performed with immunoSEQ multiplex PCR; in TCRdb, only in-frame clones are kept and a portion is missing. This table holds 180,000 or so clones, 60% to 80% found once. The source material was PBMCs. The receptor set was obtained from a man aged 40-55 years in good health and CMV-seronegative.

The rearrangement uses TRBV19 and TRBJ1-5; D uncertain. V lost 5 bases to trimming and J lost 5 bases, with 13 bases between them. This CDR3 has 14 residues. The germline gives CDR1 LNHDA, CDR2 SQIVND (reference sequence). The CDR3 sequence: CASSDTRRYQPQHF. As DNA, the CDR3 is TGTGCCAGTAGTGATACACGGAGGTATCAGCCCCAGCATTTT.

This chain joins TRBV19 and TRBJ1-4, with a possible D match to TRBD1 (5 bases). CDR1 is LNHDA and CDR2 is SQIVND in the germline V gene (reference sequence). Trimming shortened V by 2 bases and J by 4 bases, and 11 bases separated the two germline ends. The CDR3 extends over 15 amino acids. This CDR3 is CASSIPGGVNEKLFF. In nucleotides, the CDR3 is TGTGCCAGTAGTATACCCGGAGGGGTTAATGAAAAACTGTTTTTT.

This sequence joins TRBV4-1 and TRBJ2-2, with TRBD2 matching 7 bases. Per germline, CDR1 MGHRA and CDR2 YSYEKL. The CDR3 extends over 18 amino acids. Losses at the gene ends were 3 bases for V and 2 bases for J; bases not matched to a gene: 12. CDR3 nucleotide sequence: TGCGCCAGCAGCCACTCTCCCCCAACTAGCGTAAACACCGGGGAGCTGTTTTTT. Amino acids: CASSHSPPTSVNTGELFF.

The rearrangement joins TRBV30 to TRBJ2-5; TRBD1 matches 9 bases. Near its end, the DNA agrees better with TRBJ2-7, so the J call may be wrong. This CDR3 is built from 16 residues. Germline V lookup: CDR1 GTSNPN, CDR2 SVGIG (reference sequence). In nucleotides, the CDR3 is TGTGCCTGGGAGAAAAAGGGGACAGGGAGTCGGTACGAGCAGTACTTC. Amino acid sequence: CAWEKKGTGSRYEQYF.

The V call is TRBV6-1, the J call TRBJ1-6, with unresolved D. The V gene's germline CDR1 is MNHNS and CDR2 SASEGT. This CDR3 region has 12 residues. Trimming shortened V by 8 bases and J by 10 bases, and 12 bases separated the two germline ends. DNA of the CDR3: TGTGCCAGCGAAAGACTAAACTCACCCCTCCACTTT. Encoded protein: CASERLNSPLHF.

There are a few counts of this clone. This chain links TRBV29-1 with TRBJ2-7; maybe TRBD1 (6 bases). Trimming pared 7 bases from V and 2 bases from J, leaving 12 bases between. CDR1 SQVTM and CDR2 ANQGSEA come from the germline V gene. There are 12 residues in the CDR3. The DNA for the CDR3 is TGCAGCGCTACACAGGGTCCCTACGAGCAGTACTTC. Translating gives CSATQGPYEQYF.

This clone was observed a handful of times. The V call is TRBV19, the J call TRBJ2-7; 7 bases are shared with TRBD2. The CDR3 is made up of 15 amino acids. V shed 2 bases and J 4 bases; nucleotides not matched to a gene: 8. The germline V gene has CDR1 LNHDA and CDR2 SQIVND (reference sequence). The CDR3 region is CASSISRGRGYEQYF. The CDR3 DNA sequence: TGTGCCAGTAGTATATCTCGCGGGAGAGGTTACGAGCAGTACTTC.

This sequence joins TRBV6-5 and TRBJ2-7, with D maybe TRBD2 (7 bases). The CDR3 length is 15 residues. Trimming cost V 6 bases and J 5 bases, with 20 bases left between them. CDR1 and CDR2 from the germline V gene are MNHEY and SVGAGI. The CDR3 protein is CASSRGAGVGDEQYF. In DNA form, the CDR3 reads TGTGCCAGCAGCCGGGGGGCAGGGGTAGGCGACGAGCAGTACTTC.

The CDR3 DNA follows: TGTGCCAGTAGTATAACTCTCGGGAGGCTACCGATGGAGCAGTTCTTC. Protein: CASSITLGRLPMEQFF. The genes are TRBV19 and TRBJ2-1; TRBD2 matches 7 bases. Germline V gives CDR1 LNHDA, CDR2 SQIVND (reference sequence). There are 16 residues in the CDR3. The V segment lost 2 bases and the J segment 10 bases; nucleotides outside the gene matches: 14.

This clone has a handful of counts. The genes are TRBV10-3 and TRBJ2-1, with D perhaps TRBD2 (6 bases). Trimming took 6 bases from V and 8 from J, leaving 14 bases between them. Germline V lookup: CDR1 ENHRY, CDR2 SYGVKD. The CDR3 consists of 13 residues. The CDR3 DNA is TGTGCCATCAGCCCAGCGGGCGGCGATGAGCAGTTCTTC. Residues: CAISPAGGDEQFF.

The chain has TRBV7-9 and TRBJ1-6, with TRBD1 matching over 8 bases. This CDR3 contains 18 residues. J was trimmed by 3 bases and V by 3 bases; bases with no gene match: 10. CDR1 and CDR2 from the germline V gene are SEHNR and FQNEAQ (reference sequence). CDR3 in amino acids: CASSFVSAGGFYNSPLHF. CDR3 DNA sequence: TGTGCCAGCAGCTTTGTGTCGGCAGGGGGCTTCTATAATTCACCCCTCCACTTT.

There are a few counts of this clone. The rearrangement links TRBV19 to TRBJ2-7; D perhaps matches TRBD2 (6 bases). Germline V gene data show CDR1 as LNHDA and CDR2 as SQIVND (reference sequence). CDR3 length equals 12 residues. Deletions cut 3 bases from V and 4 bases from J, with 7 bases between. CDR3 nucleotides: TGTGCCAGTAGTATTGGAGGGTACGAGCAGTACTTC. Amino acids: CASSIGGYEQYF.

This clone was detected a few times. The J gene is TRBJ2-3, the V gene TRBV7-3; 8 bases are a match to TRBD2. V lost 5 bases, J lost 3 bases, and 13 bases stayed unmatched. This CDR3 has 17 amino acids. Germline CDR1 SGHTA, CDR2 FQGTGA. The chain's CDR3 is CASSLLGAGVGTDTQYF. CDR3 DNA: TGTGCCAGCAGCCTCCTTGGAGCGGGAGTTGGGACAGATACGCAGTATTTT.

The chain couples TRBV11-1 to TRBJ2-7, with D perhaps matching TRBD2 (6 bases). Between the trimmed V and J ends, which lost 2 bases and 2 bases, there was a span of 19 bases. The CDR3 has 17 residues. Germline CDR1 SGHAT, CDR2 FQDESV (reference sequence). CDR3 region: CASSLSQGTGGTYEQYF. CDR3 DNA sequence: TGTGCCAGCAGCTTATCTCAAGGGACTGGAGGGACCTACGAGCAGTACTTC.

This clone showed up just a few times. The V gene is TRBV5-6, the J gene TRBJ1-6, with 8 bases lining up with TRBD1. CDR1 is SGHDT and CDR2 is YYEEEE in the germline V gene. Losses at the gene ends were 6 bases for V and 7 bases for J; bases not matched to a gene: 12. This CDR3 has 16 amino acids. CDR3 in DNA: TGTGCCAGCAAGAATACGGCAGGGGGCTGGAATTCACCCCTCCACTTT. It specifies CASKNTAGGWNSPLHF.

Worth noting for this clone: Germline and junction disagree at one end, which may indicate a read error. This chain connects TRBV7-9 to TRBJ2-3, with TRBD1 as a possible D gene (6 bases). The CDR3 is 17 residues long. CDR1 is SEHNR, CDR2 FQNEAQ, per germline (reference sequence). The CDR3 sequence is CSSSARPTGPLTDTQYF. The CDR3 DNA reads as TGTTCCAGCAGCGCCCGTCCGACAGGCCCTCTCACAGATACGCAGTATTTT.

The sample holds a few counts of this clone. The chain uses TRBV30 and TRBJ1-3; unclear D gene. The CDR3 extends over 16 amino acids. Germline V gene data show CDR1 as GTSNPN and CDR2 as SVGIG (reference sequence). Trimming shortened V by 2 bases and J by 0 bases, and 14 bases separated the two germline ends. The CDR3 DNA reads TGTGCCTGGAGTTCAGAGCGTCTTATCTCTGGAAACACCATATATTTT. This codes for CAWSSERLISGNTIYF.

This clone was counted a few times. V and J are TRBV6-6 and TRBJ2-7; 7 bases align to TRBD2. CDR3 length: 14 residues. The J segment lost 3 bases and the V segment lost 3 bases, leaving 5 bases of the junction unmatched. CDR1 is MNHNY and CDR2 is SVGAGI in the germline V gene (reference sequence). CDR3 loop: CASSYHERGYEQYF. In nucleotides, the CDR3 is TGTGCCAGCAGTTATCATGAGCGGGGCTACGAGCAGTACTTC.

This clone has more than one count but fewer than ten. The CDR3 coding sequence is TGTGCCAGCAGCTCCGCTGGCGGGGGTCGCACAGATACGCAGTATTTT. Translation gives CASSSAGGGRTDTQYF. The V gene is TRBV7-8, the J gene TRBJ2-3, with TRBD2 matching over 7 bases. CDR1 is SGHVS, CDR2 FQNEAQ, per germline. CDR3 length: 16 residues. V gave up 4 bases and J gave up 1 base; unmatched junction bases: 8.

In its sample, this clone was seen a few times. The rearrangement joins TRBV19 to TRBJ2-7; tentatively, D is TRBD2 (5 bases). The CDR3 spans 15 residues. The germline gives CDR1 LNHDA, CDR2 SQIVND (reference sequence). V shed 6 bases and J shed 1 base, with 16 bases lying between them. The CDR3 nucleotides are TGTGCCAGTAGCCTCGAGGGAGAAGGGTCCTACGAGCAGTACTTC. Amino acid sequence: CASSLEGEGSYEQYF.

This chain connects TRBV18 to TRBJ2-1; D perhaps matches TRBD1 (6 bases). V was cut by 5 bases and J by 0 bases, with 14 bases left in between. The CDR3 is 16 residues long. Germline V CDR1 and CDR2: KGHSH, LQKENI. The chain's CDR3 is CASSYRVKSSYNEQFF. CDR3 bases: TGTGCCAGCTCATACAGGGTGAAGAGCTCCTACAATGAGCAGTTCTTC.

This clone was observed a single time. The gene calls are TRBV30 and TRBJ1-5, with TRBD1 matching 9 bases. J lost 7 bases, V lost 3 bases, and 10 bases had no gene match. Germline lookup yields CDR1 GTSNPN and CDR2 SVGIG (reference sequence). The CDR3 runs 15 residues. The CDR3 loop is CAWRPTGGKGQPQHF. CDR3 bases: TGTGCCTGGAGGCCTACAGGGGGCAAGGGGCAGCCCCAGCATTTT.

The chain is built from TRBV5-1 and TRBJ2-3; D call uncertain. CDR3 length equals 13 residues. V lost 0 bases and J lost 4, with 6 bases in between. Germline V CDR1 and CDR2: SGHRS, YFSETQ. The CDR3 DNA reads as TGCGCCAGCAGCTTGGATTCGGCAGATACGCAGTATTTT. Amino acid sequence: CASSLDSADTQYF.

This clone was recorded a few times. J is TRBJ2-3 and V is TRBV19; D is ambiguous. V lost 4 bases, J lost 0 bases, and 14 bases lay in between. The CDR3 has 16 residues. Looked up from germline, CDR1 is LNHDA and CDR2 is SQIVND (reference sequence). The chain's CDR3 is CASSTEAGGSTDTQYF. CDR3 in DNA: TGTGCCAGTAGTACGGAAGCTGGCGGTAGCACAGATACGCAGTATTTT.

This clone was found a few times. V is TRBV29-1 and J is TRBJ1-4; 7 bases match TRBD1. The CDR3 has 14 amino acids. Germline CDR1 is SQVTM and CDR2 is ANQGSEA. The trim removed 7 bases at V and 4 bases at J, leaving 9 bases unmatched. CDR3 region: CSAGTGELNEKLFF. CDR3 in DNA: TGCAGCGCCGGAACAGGGGAACTTAATGAAAAACTGTTTTTT.

This clone was detected a few times. An end of the junction differs from the germline gene, which may be a read error. The chain carries TRBV7-7 and TRBJ2-2; the match to TRBD2 covers 8 bases. This CDR3 contains 16 residues. The V gene's germline CDR1 is SSHAT and CDR2 FNYEAQ (reference sequence). The CDR3, as DNA: TGTGCTAGCAGCCAAGGGCAAGCGGGGGACACCGGGGAGCTGTTTTTT. Translated: CASSQGQAGDTGELFF.

The chain carries TRBV5-8 and TRBJ2-7; 7 bases line up with TRBD1. J lost 2 bases, V lost 0 bases, and 8 bases had no gene match. The CDR3 is 16 residues long. Per germline, CDR1 SGHTS and CDR2 YDEGEE. Here the CDR3 DNA reads TGTGCCAGCAGCTTGGTGTTGGGGACAGTGGCCTACGAGCAGTACTTC. Translated, it gives CASSLVLGTVAYEQYF.